The T cell receptor beta chain described here comes from a study of T-cell reconstitution after alpha-beta-depleted transplantation in children. Broader study findings: High day-60 TCRbeta diversity in some patients came from surviving recipient T cells and thymic progenitors. T-cell numbers and diversity, one year after transplant, stemmed largely from T cells that were newly produced.

In its sample, this clonotype was seen a few times. Its antigen is currently unknown. This CDR3 contains 14 residues. The V segment lost 6 bases and the J segment 2 bases; nucleotides outside the gene matches: 5. The V gene's germline CDR1 is DFQATT and CDR2 SNEGSKA (reference sequence). Unique molecular identifiers were incorporated when the TCRbeta library was constructed. TCRdb passed the PCR reads through MiXCR, listing each CDR3 protein once. In the table there are about 640,000 distinct CDR3 sequences, 10% to 15% of which are singletons. The receptor was isolated from a male patient younger than 18 who had a stem cell transplant for acute myeloid leukemia, so the T cells may come from the graft donor. The sequencing here drew on PBMCs, mostly from graft donor cells, taken 360 days after TCRalphabeta/CD19-depleted stem cell transplant. The chain is built from TRBV20-1 and TRBJ2-3; the match to TRBD2 covers 10 bases. The CDR3 DNA reads as TGCAGTGCCGGACTAGCGGCTATCACAGATACGCAGTATTTT. This codes for CSAGLAAITDTQYF.